This T cell receptor (beta chain) was found in a study of CD8 T cells in ankylosing spondylitis. This clonotype was counted many times. From the 5' RACE reads, TCRdb called clonotypes with MiXCR, one entry per CDR3 protein. In the table there are about 100,000 distinct CDR3 sequences, over 6.5% of which are singletons. Between the trimmed V and J ends, which lost 0 bases and 2 bases, there was a span of 11 bases. The CDR3 is 14 residues long. Germline values: CDR1 SQVTM, CDR2 ANQGSEA. The source material was blood, either unsorted or a sorted T cell fraction (not recorded which). The sequence came from a male donor with ankylosing spondylitis or in good health (not recorded which). The chain uses TRBV29-1 and TRBJ2-7; D might be TRBD1 (6 bases). The CDR3: CSVEDPGQPYEQYF. DNA for the CDR3: TGCAGCGTTGAAGACCCGGGACAACCCTACGAGCAGTACTTC.